Listed below are T cell receptor beta chains from one sample, sequenced in a study of T cells in Graves' hyperthyroidism and ophthalmopathy. A single record per CDR3 protein comes from TCRdb applying MiXCR to the multiplex PCR reads. This sample carries some 300,000 distinct CDR3 sequences, roughly 19% of them seen once, and the ten largest clones take 35% to 40%. The source material was blood. Receptors were obtained from a man aged 45-60 years with Graves' ophthalmopathy. The conserved cysteine and the conserved F or W are not part of the CDR3 here. Size values are once, few and many counts, or a class for expanded clones, and some rows have none.

J gene: TRBJ2-1
V gene: TRBV7-8
clone size: few
CDR3 protein: ASSLDLAGFYNEQF

J gene: TRBJ1-5
V gene: TRBV11-2
clone size: few
CDR3 protein: ASSEQGNLLNQPQH

J gene: TRBJ2-4
V gene: TRBV10-2
clone size: -
CDR3 protein: ASSRASGRLGDIQY

J gene: TRBJ2-1
V gene: TRBV9
clone size: -
CDR3 protein: ASSVGVNRGNEQF

J gene: TRBJ2-4
V gene: TRBV2
clone size: few
CDR3 protein: ASKFGGSAKNIQY

J gene: TRBJ1-1
V gene: TRBV7-9
clone size: many
CDR3 protein: ASSPVWGTHTEAF

J gene: TRBJ2-5
V gene: TRBV5-6
clone size: few
CDR3 protein: ASSLVGTSEETQY

J gene: TRBJ2-5
V gene: TRBV2
clone size: many
CDR3 protein: ASSLDRAQETQY

J gene: TRBJ2-3
V gene: TRBV5-5
clone size: -
CDR3 protein: ASSPGGLAEPTDTQY

J gene: TRBJ2-7
V gene: TRBV5-1
clone size: -
CDR3 protein: ASSAGTTLRSYEQY

J gene: TRBJ2-7
V gene: TRBV11-3
clone size: -
CDR3 protein: TGGTGAPYEQY

J gene: TRBJ1-2
V gene: TRBV10-3
clone size: -
CDR3 protein: AISESKDYGYT

J gene: TRBJ2-7
V gene: TRBV20-1
clone size: many
CDR3 protein: SVIPTGAYEQY

J gene: TRBJ2-7
V gene: TRBV11-2
clone size: once
CDR3 protein: ASSPGTGKTYEQY

J gene: TRBJ2-5
V gene: TRBV5-1
clone size: few
CDR3 protein: ASSLRNTGGETQY

J gene: TRBJ1-6
V gene: TRBV5-1
clone size: few
CDR3 protein: ASSPGQGNSPLH

J gene: TRBJ2-3
V gene: TRBV3-1
clone size: many
CDR3 protein: ASSQGEGTQY

J gene: TRBJ2-1
V gene: TRBV7-8
clone size: -
CDR3 protein: ASSLVRRSYNEQF

J gene: TRBJ1-5
V gene: TRBV6-2/TRBV6-3
clone size: few
CDR3 protein: ASSQNRGQPQH

J gene: TRBJ1-5
V gene: TRBV6-1
clone size: few
CDR3 protein: ASSFGDDNQPQH

J gene: TRBJ2-2
V gene: TRBV19
clone size: few
CDR3 protein: ASSIEWGSGRTNTGELF

J gene: TRBJ2-5
V gene: TRBV5-1
clone size: -
CDR3 protein: ASSATTPGETQY

J gene: TRBJ2-7
V gene: TRBV7-9
clone size: many
CDR3 protein: ASTPTGVEQY

J gene: TRBJ2-7
V gene: TRBV5-1
clone size: -
CDR3 protein: ASSSVGSSYEQY

J gene: TRBJ1-3
V gene: TRBV6-1
clone size: -
CDR3 protein: ASSPGQGNTIY

J gene: TRBJ2-7
V gene: TRBV11-2
clone size: -
CDR3 protein: ASGLDGQGRYEQY

J gene: TRBJ1-2
V gene: TRBV28
clone size: few
CDR3 protein: ASSGTSDYGYT

J gene: TRBJ2-6
V gene: TRBV10-3
clone size: few
CDR3 protein: AISESYGRASGANVLT

J gene: TRBJ2-1
V gene: TRBV7-2
clone size: -
CDR3 protein: ASSPLGRQASHYNEQF

J gene: TRBJ1-5
V gene: TRBV19
clone size: -
CDR3 protein: ASSIMSTENSNQPQH

J gene: TRBJ2-7
V gene: TRBV12-3/TRBV12-4
clone size: once
CDR3 protein: TSRASGGPYEQY

J gene: TRBJ2-7
V gene: TRBV20-1
clone size: -
CDR3 protein: SARDDRVGREQY

J gene: TRBJ2-3
V gene: TRBV28
clone size: many
CDR3 protein: ASSRGGTRTDTQY

J gene: TRBJ2-7
V gene: TRBV11-2
clone size: many
CDR3 protein: ASSLVRASGMYSYEQY